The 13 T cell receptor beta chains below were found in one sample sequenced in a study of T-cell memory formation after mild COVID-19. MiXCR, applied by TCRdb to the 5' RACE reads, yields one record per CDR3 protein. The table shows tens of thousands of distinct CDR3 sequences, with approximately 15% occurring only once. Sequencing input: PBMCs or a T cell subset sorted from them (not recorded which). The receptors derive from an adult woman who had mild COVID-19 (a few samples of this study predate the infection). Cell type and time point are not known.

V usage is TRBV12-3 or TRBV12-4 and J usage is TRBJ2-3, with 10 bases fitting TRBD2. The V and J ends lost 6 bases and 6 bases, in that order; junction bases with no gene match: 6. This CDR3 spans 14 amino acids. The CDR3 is CASSSSGGADTQYF. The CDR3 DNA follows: TGTGCCAGCAGCTCTAGCGGGGGTGCTGATACGCAGTATTTT.

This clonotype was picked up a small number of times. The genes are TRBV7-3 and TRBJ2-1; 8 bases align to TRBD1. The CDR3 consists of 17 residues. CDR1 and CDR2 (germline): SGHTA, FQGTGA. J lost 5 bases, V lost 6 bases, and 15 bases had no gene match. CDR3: CASSPAGGPAKNNEQFF. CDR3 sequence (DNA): TGTGCCAGCAGTCCGGCAGGGGGCCCAGCCAAGAACAATGAGCAGTTCTTC.

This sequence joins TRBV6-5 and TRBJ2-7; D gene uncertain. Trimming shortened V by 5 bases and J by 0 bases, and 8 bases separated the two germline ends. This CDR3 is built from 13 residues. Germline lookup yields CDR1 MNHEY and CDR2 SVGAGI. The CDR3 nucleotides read TGTGCCAGCAGTGCCTTAAGCTCCTACGAGCAGTACTTC. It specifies CASSALSSYEQYF.

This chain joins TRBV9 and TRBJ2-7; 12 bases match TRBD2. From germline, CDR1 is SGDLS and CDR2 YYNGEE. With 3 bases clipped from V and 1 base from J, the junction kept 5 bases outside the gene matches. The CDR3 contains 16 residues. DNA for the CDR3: TGTGCCAGCAGCGCTTCGACTAGCGGGGGATCCTACGAGCAGTACTTC. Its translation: CASSASTSGGSYEQYF. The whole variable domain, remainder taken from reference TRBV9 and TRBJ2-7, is DSGVTQTPKHLITATGQRVTLRCSPRSGDLSVYWYQQSLDQGLQFLIQYYNGEERAKGNILERFSAQQFPDLHSELNLSSLELGDSALYFCASSASTSGGSYEQYFGPGTRLTVT.

CDR3 residues: CASSHPRGRSYEQYF. The CDR3, as DNA: TGTGCCAGCAGCCACCCGAGGGGACGCTCCTACGAGCAGTACTTC. The rearrangement joins TRBV3-1 to TRBJ2-7, with D tentatively TRBD1 or TRBD2 (5 bases each). CDR3 length: 15 residues. CDR1 and CDR2 from the germline V gene are LGHDT and YNNKEL (reference sequence). With 3 bases removed from V and 0 bases from J, the gap between germline ends came to 12 bases.

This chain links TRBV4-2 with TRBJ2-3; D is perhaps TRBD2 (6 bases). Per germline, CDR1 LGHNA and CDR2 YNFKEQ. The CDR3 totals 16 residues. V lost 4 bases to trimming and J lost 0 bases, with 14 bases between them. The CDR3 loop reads CASSPPREESTDTQYF. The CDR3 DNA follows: TGTGCCAGCAGCCCGCCAAGGGAGGAAAGCACAGATACGCAGTATTTT.

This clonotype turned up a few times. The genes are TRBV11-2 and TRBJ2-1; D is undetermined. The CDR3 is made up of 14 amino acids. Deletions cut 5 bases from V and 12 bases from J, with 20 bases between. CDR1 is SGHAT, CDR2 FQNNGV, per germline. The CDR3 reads CASSPAERAVGQFF. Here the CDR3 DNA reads TGTGCCAGCAGCCCCGCGGAAAGGGCTGTGGGGCAGTTCTTC.

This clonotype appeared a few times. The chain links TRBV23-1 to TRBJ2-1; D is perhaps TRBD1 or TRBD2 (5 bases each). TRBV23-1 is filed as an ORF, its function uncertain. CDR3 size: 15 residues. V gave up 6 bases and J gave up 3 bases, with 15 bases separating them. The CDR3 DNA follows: TGCGCCAGCAGACCACGGGACGGAAGCTACAATGAGCAGTTCTTC. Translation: CASRPRDGSYNEQFF.

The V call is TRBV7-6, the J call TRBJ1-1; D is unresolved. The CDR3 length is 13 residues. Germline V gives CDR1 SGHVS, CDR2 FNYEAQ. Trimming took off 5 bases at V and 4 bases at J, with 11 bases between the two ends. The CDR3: CASSLRLRTEAFF. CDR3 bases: TGTGCCAGCAGCCTGAGGCTTCGCACTGAAGCTTTCTTT.

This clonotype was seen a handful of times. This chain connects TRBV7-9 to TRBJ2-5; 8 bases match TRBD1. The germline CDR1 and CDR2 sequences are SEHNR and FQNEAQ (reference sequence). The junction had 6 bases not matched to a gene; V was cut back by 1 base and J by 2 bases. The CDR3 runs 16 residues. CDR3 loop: CASSLDKTGVQETQYF. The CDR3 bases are TGTGCCAGCAGCTTAGACAAGACAGGGGTTCAAGAGACCCAGTACTTC.

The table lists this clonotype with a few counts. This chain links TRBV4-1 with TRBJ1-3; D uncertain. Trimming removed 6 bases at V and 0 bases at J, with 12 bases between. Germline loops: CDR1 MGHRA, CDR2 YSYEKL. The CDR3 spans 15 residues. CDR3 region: CASSLTDLSGNTIYF. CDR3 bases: TGCGCCAGCAGTCTAACAGACCTCTCTGGAAACACCATATATTTT.

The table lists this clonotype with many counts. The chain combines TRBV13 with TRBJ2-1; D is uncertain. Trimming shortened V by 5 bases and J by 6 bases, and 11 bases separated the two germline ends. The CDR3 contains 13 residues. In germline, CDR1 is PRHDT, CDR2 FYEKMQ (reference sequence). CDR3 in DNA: TGTGCCAGCAGCCCACGGGCAGTCAATGAGCAGTTCTTC. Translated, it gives CASSPRAVNEQFF.

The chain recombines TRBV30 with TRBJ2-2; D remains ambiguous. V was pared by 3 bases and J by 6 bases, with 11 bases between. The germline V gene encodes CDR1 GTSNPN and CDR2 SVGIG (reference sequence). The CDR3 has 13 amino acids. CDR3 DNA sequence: TGTGCCTGGAGAGACGTAGGTGCCGGGGAGCTGTTTTTT. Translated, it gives CAWRDVGAGELFF.